This is a list of T cell receptor beta chains from one sample in a study of blood T cells in healthy people across ages. Using its own MiXCR run on the 5' RACE reads, TCRdb lists one record per CDR3 protein. The data hold around 900,000 distinct CDR3 sequences, with 51% observed a single time. Sequenced: blood. These receptors were taken from a woman aged 55-69 years in good health. The CDR3 runs from the conserved cysteine through the conserved F or W. The D gene is left open where the match is weak. Clone size is stated in some rows and not others, as once, few, many or a class when expanded.

d_call,clone_size,j_call,v_call,cdr3_aa,cdr3_nt
-,-,TRBJ2-7,TRBV6-2/TRBV6-3,CASSSRLRPYEQYF,TGTGCCAGCAGTTCCCGACTCCGACCCTACGAGCAGTACTTC
-,few,TRBJ2-1,TRBV29-1,CSDLLAAAPSYNEQFF,TGCAGCGACTTGCTCGCCGCGGCCCCCTCCTACAATGAGCAGTTCTTC
-,-,TRBJ1-5,TRBV5-5,CASSSWTENQPQHF,TGTGCCAGCAGCTCCTGGACAGAAAATCAGCCCCAGCATTTT
-,-,TRBJ1-5,TRBV28,CASREGGLSNQPQHF,TGTGCCAGCAGGGAGGGGGGTCTCAGCAATCAGCCCCAGCATTTT
TRBD2,-,TRBJ2-7,TRBV4-2,CASSQGEGGMDEQYF,TGTGCCAGCAGCCAGGGGGAGGGAGGGATGGACGAGCAGTACTTC
TRBD1,-,TRBJ1-4,TRBV28,CASRMGQGVGKLFF,TGTGCCAGCAGGATGGGACAGGGGGTGGGAAAACTGTTTTTT
TRBD2,-,TRBJ2-1,TRBV3-1,CASSQVLAVYNEQFF,TGTGCCAGCAGCCAAGTTCTAGCGGTCTACAATGAGCAGTTCTTC
-,-,TRBJ2-7,TRBV6-1,CASGTTDSYEQYF,TGTGCCAGCGGGACCACTGATTCCTACGAGCAGTACTTC
TRBD2,-,TRBJ2-7,TRBV4-2,CASSQRAGGRIYEQYF,TGTGCCAGCAGCCAAAGAGCGGGAGGGAGAATCTACGAGCAGTACTTC
TRBD1,-,TRBJ2-1,TRBV5-1,CASSLGDRENYNEQFF,TGCGCCAGCAGTTTGGGGGACAGGGAAAACTACAATGAGCAGTTCTTC
-,-,TRBJ2-5,TRBV20-1,CSAQGDLGETQYF,TGCAGTGCACAGGGAGATTTAGGGGAGACCCAGTACTTC
-,many,TRBJ2-7,TRBV29-1,CSVEGEVRYPPHYEQYF,TGCAGCGTTGAAGGGGAGGTCCGCTACCCCCCTCACTACGAGCAGTACTTC
TRBD2,-,TRBJ2-1,TRBV4-1,CASSQDQAGDRGEQFF,TGCGCCAGCAGCCAAGATCAAGCGGGAGATCGCGGTGAGCAGTTCTTC
-,many,TRBJ2-1,TRBV5-1,CASSPTYNEQFF,TGTGCCAGCAGCCCCACCTACAATGAGCAGTTCTTC
-,-,TRBJ2-1,TRBV6-6,CASSSSSSYSEQFF,TGTGCCAGCAGTTCCAGTAGCAGCTACAGTGAGCAGTTCTTC
TRBD2,once,TRBJ2-7,TRBV28,CASSFGTSGPFYEQYF,TGTGCCAGCAGTTTCGGGACTAGCGGGCCTTTCTACGAGCAGTACTTC